Included here is one T cell receptor (beta chain) sequence, with context. No cognate antigen has been identified for it. At one end, the junction sequence differs from germline, possibly due to a read error. The sample comes from a study of identical twins (TCRdb year 2016). With respect to the entire study: To test whether fetal clonotypes persist, this study deep-sequenced TCR alpha and beta repertoires from monozygotic twins, from unrelated adults of various ages, and from cord blood. To rule out contamination, replicate twin experiments were performed at different times with different library preparation protocols.

All donors were healthy Caucasians. The twin cohort comprised three pairs of female monozygotic twins, all aged roughly 18 to 30 years. Positive isolation kits from Invitrogen were used to isolate the CD4+ and CD8+ T cell populations. Libraries were prepared through 5' RACE. TCRdb lists the instrument as Illumina HiSeq 2000. Template switching introduced a universal primer binding site; the final cDNA contained a unique molecular identifier, enabling accurate counting of TCR cDNA molecules. Specific primers in the conserved constant-segment region were used to synthesize first-strand cDNA for TCR alpha and beta chains. Each cDNA library was double barcoded, with a SMART-Mk sample barcode plus Illumina barcodes, to control for contamination. TruSeq adapter sequences, together with Illumina sample barcodes, were added in two successive PCR steps. The TCR alpha and beta cDNA libraries were sequenced on the Illumina HiSeq platform using custom primers. For the original study's pipeline: Unique molecular identifiers were extracted from raw reads with MiGEC, and CDR3 positions were determined with MiXCR. For each individual, recombination models were inferred using an EM algorithm with the repgenHMM and IGoR tools. The tcR package in R was used for shared clonotype analysis, with sharing normalized by the product of cloneset sizes. To study raw recombination free of thymic and clonal selection effects, out-of-frame nonproductive sequences were analyzed. Starting from the raw public reads, TCRdb applied fastp trimming at Q25, assembled clones with MiXCR and retained in-frame beta chains. Under each unique CDR3 protein, matching rows form one entry showing the most common genes and DNA. In this record, the V and J calls reflect TCRdb's handling and not the investigators' own analysis. The sample table records 400,000 to 650,000 distinct CDR3 sequences; approximately 22% of these occur just once. The top ten clones comprise about 0.93% of the sample.

What the authors observed across the whole study: Because the same donors could not be followed over many years, conclusions were based on cross-sectional statistical analysis. Fewer insertions were carried by abundant cord blood beta clonotypes; a weaker similar trend was observed in young adult naive repertoires, while no such trend was observed in memory repertoires. Compared with coincidental sharing between unrelated individuals, an excess of low generation-probability sequences was observed among out-of-frame TCR alpha sequences shared between twins. Invariant T cells such as MAIT and iNKT could partly confound zero-insertion analyses, although diverse VJ usage argued against such confounding for most clonotypes. A weaker excess of twin sharing was found in beta out-of-frame sequences because the signal-to-noise ratio was lowered by fewer shared sequences. In monozygotic twins, out-of-frame TCR alpha sharing was systematically underestimated by recombination models, although the models agreed with sharing between unrelated individuals.

The CDR3 has 16 amino acids, counting the end cysteine and phenylalanine. The entry retains the CDR3 DNA only, 48 bases that are in frame from base 1. Reading the germline V gene gives CDR1 SGDLS and CDR2 YYNGEE. The same sample was also studied in work on T cells expressing NK-cell markers. The second publication reports: In sorted CD3+CD56+NKG2C+, CD3+CD56+NKG2C- and CD3+CD56-NKG2C+ T-cell subsets from 8 or 9 donors, TCR beta-chain repertoires were profiled. Among the eight sequenced donors, seven were HCMV-seropositive and one was HCMV-seronegative. To restrict sorting to alphabetaTCR-expressing T cells, an anti-gammadeltaTCR antibody was added in several experiments. In six donors, the dominant CD3+CD56+NKG2C+ clonotypes were found to rank among the top 10 CD8+ clonotypes and to make up about 1.0-7.5% of CD8+ T cells. Those dominant clonotypes were again the most abundant among CD3+CD56-NKG2C+ cells in four donors, at about 25-60.1%. Whether the expanded NKG2C-expressing T cell clones were specific for HCMV antigens was left unclear. The study sequenced eight donors, all healthy volunteers chosen at random: three men and five women. To determine HCMV serostatus, a commercial ELISA kit was used to detect HCMV-specific IgG in serum. MIGEC was used to demultiplex reads and group reads by UMI, and MiTCR was used to assemble and quantify clonotypes. Only TCR cDNA sequences supported by at least two reads were kept to exclude erroneous sequences. The tcR package was used for downstream repertoire analysis, with clonotypes matched between fractions based on CDR3 nucleotide sequence plus V segment. Antigen specificity was annotated against VDJdb with VDJmatch, allowing one amino acid substitution in CDR3.

In this chain, TRBV9 is recombined with TRBJ2-7; TRBD2 matches 13 bases in the middle. Sequencing was carried out using CD4+ T cells sorted from blood. This clonotype originated in a woman aged 18-30 years in good health. At the DNA level, the sequence is TGTGCCAGCAGCGCGAGACTAGCGGGAGGCTCCAACGAGCAGTACTTC. It encodes CASSARLAGGSNEQYF.